Following are 26 T cell receptor beta chains from one sample sequenced in a study of blood T cell repertoires in COVID-19. Profiled with immunoSEQ multiplex PCR; TCRdb holds only in-frame clones, not every one. The table records over 200,000 clones, around 90% of them present only once. The sample taken for sequencing was peripheral blood. These receptors came from a man aged 55 to 70 with COVID-19, enrolled during active disease.

The V gene is TRBV7-8, the J gene TRBJ2-3, with 13 bases that match TRBD2. After removal of 4 bases from V and 8 bases from J, the junction contained 9 bases not matched to a gene. Germline V gene data show CDR1 as SGHVS and CDR2 as FQNEAQ. The CDR3 contains 16 residues. The DNA of the CDR3 is TGTGCCAGCAGCTCCGGACTAGCGGGGGCGCTCAGTACGCAGTATTTT. It encodes CASSSGLAGALSTQYF.

V is TRBV5-4 and J is TRBJ1-2; the match to TRBD1 covers 9 bases. This CDR3 is built from 13 residues. Trimming removed 0 bases from V and 8 bases from J; junction bases left unmatched: 2. Germline V gene data show CDR1 as SGHNT and CDR2 as YYREEE (reference sequence). CDR3 protein: CASSLDRGPGYTF. The CDR3 DNA reads as TGTGCCAGCAGCTTGGACAGGGGGCCCGGCTACACCTTC.

The chain couples TRBV18 to TRBJ1-1; a possible D gene is TRBD1 (5 bases). The V end lost 5 bases, the J end lost 0 bases, and 13 bases lay between the germline ends. The length of the CDR3 is 15 residues. CDR1 is KGHSH and CDR2 is LQKENI in the germline V gene. This CDR3 is CASSFKQEMNTEAFF. In DNA, the CDR3 is TGTGCCAGCTCATTTAAACAGGAGATGAACACTGAAGCTTTCTTT.

The CDR3 DNA follows: TGTGCCAGCAGCGGAGGGCAGCTTGGGGACACCATATATTTT. The encoded protein is CASSGGQLGDTIYF. This chain connects TRBV9 to TRBJ1-3; D is unresolved. V lost 3 bases to trimming and J lost 8 bases, with 15 bases between them. CDR1 and CDR2 from the germline V gene are SGDLS and YYNGEE. The CDR3 runs 14 residues.

V and J are TRBV18 and TRBJ2-1; D might be TRBD1 (5 bases). Trimming removed 3 bases at V and 2 bases at J, with 14 bases between. Per the germline V gene, CDR1 is KGHSH and CDR2 is LQKENI. CDR3 length: 16 amino acids. The CDR3 DNA reads TGTGCCAGCTCACCCCAACAGGCAGGAGCCTACAATGAGCAGTTCTTC. As protein: CASSPQQAGAYNEQFF. The complete variable domain, with remaining parts taken from reference TRBV18 and TRBJ2-1, reads NAGVMQNPRHLVRRRGQEARLRCSPMKGHSHVYWYRQLPEEGLKFMVYLQKENIIDESGMPKERFSAEFPKEGPSILRIQQVVRGDSAAYFCASSPQQAGAYNEQFFGPGTRLTVL.

V and J are TRBV28 and TRBJ2-1; 8 bases match TRBD1. J lost 4 bases, V lost 6 bases, and 8 bases had no gene match. Germline CDR1 is MDHEN and CDR2 is SYDVKM. The CDR3 has 15 amino acids. Here the CDR3 reads CASSLRDRLYNEQFF. The CDR3 DNA follows: TGTGCCAGCAGCCTCCGGGACAGGCTGTACAATGAGCAGTTCTTC.

The DNA of the CDR3 is TGTGCCAGTAGTACCGGGACAGGCAACTATGGCTACACCTTC. This sequence encodes CASSTGTGNYGYTF. V and J are TRBV19 and TRBJ1-2; TRBD1 agrees at 8 bases. J lost 2 bases, V lost 4 bases, and 3 bases had no gene match. CDR3 length: 14 residues. Germline V lookup: CDR1 LNHDA, CDR2 SQIVND (reference sequence).

V is TRBV7-3 and J is TRBJ2-3, with D possibly TRBD2 on 6 matching bases. V dropped 4 bases and J dropped 4 bases, with 12 bases sitting between them. CDR1 and CDR2 from the germline V gene are SGHTA and FQGTGA. This CDR3 comprises 14 residues. CDR3 nucleotide sequence: TGTGCCAGCAGCTCCCGGGACTTATCAGATACGCAGTATTTT. It encodes CASSSRDLSDTQYF.

The chain joins TRBV4-2 to TRBJ2-1; D is unresolved. Trimming shortened V by 0 bases and J by 8 bases, and 11 bases separated the two germline ends. CDR3 size: 14 residues. In germline, CDR1 is LGHNA, CDR2 YNFKEQ. The CDR3 sequence: CASSQDYFFDEQFF. The CDR3 nucleotides read TGTGCCAGCAGCCAAGACTATTTCTTTGATGAGCAGTTCTTC.

The chain carries TRBV7-2 and TRBJ1-5; D is unclear. V lost 0 bases and J lost 2, with 5 bases in between. The CDR3 is made up of 14 amino acids. Germline CDR1 reads SGHTA; CDR2 reads FQGNSA. The CDR3 loop is CASSLAGGNQPQHF. CDR3 nucleotides: TGTGCCAGCAGCTTAGCCGGGGGCAATCAGCCCCAGCATTTT.

This chain uses TRBV7-9 with TRBJ1-3; possibly TRBD1 for D (5 bases). With 3 bases removed from V and 8 bases from J, the gap between germline ends came to 14 bases. CDR1 and CDR2 (germline): SEHNR, FQNEAQ (reference sequence). The CDR3 consists of 14 residues. The CDR3 DNA reads as TGTGCCAGCAGCTTCGGAGGGGCCTCGGACACCATATATTTT. It encodes CASSFGGASDTIYF.

About this clone: One end of the junction is discordant with germline, which a read error may explain. The CDR3 DNA is TGCAGCGTGAGCTACATGGACTCCTCCAATGAGCAGTTCTTC. Translation: CSVSYMDSSNEQFF. J is TRBJ2-1 and V is TRBV29-1; TRBD2 is a possible D gene (5 bases). Germline V CDR1 and CDR2: SQVTM, ANQGSEA. The CDR3 length is 14 residues.

With respect to this clone: Other nucleotide sequences from this sample produce the same CDR3. The gene calls are TRBV5-1 and TRBJ2-1; 12 nucleotides align to TRBD2. Germline CDR1 SGHRS, CDR2 YFSETQ. Unmatched junction bases numbered 3, after V lost 3 bases and J lost 5 bases. The CDR3 extends over 15 amino acids. The CDR3 nucleotides read TGCGCCAGCAGCTCCCTAGCGGGGGGGAACAATGAGCAGTTCTTC. Protein sequence: CASSSLAGGNNEQFF. Full variable domain (remainder filled in from reference TRBV5-1 and TRBJ2-1): KAGVTQTPRYLIKTRGQQVTLSCSPISGHRSVSWYQQTPGQGLQFLFEYFSETQRNKGNFPGRFSGRQFSNSRSEMNVSTLELGDSALYLCASSSLAGGNNEQFFGPGTRLTVL.

The chain joins TRBV15 to TRBJ2-7, with 7 bases lining up with TRBD2. CDR1 and CDR2 from the germline V gene are LNHNV and YYDKDF (reference sequence). The V segment lost 3 bases and the J segment 3 bases; nucleotides outside the gene matches: 8. CDR3 length equals 15 residues. CDR3 in amino acids: CATSREASGNYEQYF. The CDR3 DNA reads TGTGCCACCAGCAGGGAGGCAAGCGGGAACTACGAGCAGTACTTC.

This chain uses TRBV5-6 with TRBJ2-7; no clear D gene. CDR3 length equals 12 residues. Germline V lookup: CDR1 SGHDT, CDR2 YYEEEE. Trimming took 2 bases from V and 9 from J, leaving 12 bases between them. The CDR3 loop reads CASSLRRSWQYF. CDR3 nucleotides: TGTGCCAGCAGCTTAAGACGGAGCTGGCAGTACTTC.

The chain has TRBV18 and TRBJ1-4; D remains ambiguous. This CDR3 is 15 amino acids long. In germline, CDR1 is KGHSH, CDR2 LQKENI. The V and J ends lost 2 bases and 5 bases respectively, with 12 bases between them. For the CDR3, the DNA is TGTGCCAGCTCACCAACGGCTCAGCGAAATGAAAAACTGTTTTTT. Its translation is CASSPTAQRNEKLFF.

The chain recombines TRBV5-1 with TRBJ2-7; no firm D call. Trimming cost V 1 base and J 3 bases, with 11 bases left between them. The CDR3 is 14 residues long. Germline V CDR1 and CDR2: SGHRS, YFSETQ. This CDR3 reads CASSLYSQGYEQYF. For the CDR3, the DNA is TGCGCCAGCAGCTTGTACAGTCAAGGCTACGAGCAGTACTTC.

The rearrangement uses TRBV25-1 and TRBJ2-1; 11 bases line up with TRBD2. V dropped 2 bases and J dropped 4; count of bases not matched to a gene: 1. Germline V gene lookup returns CDR1 MGHDK and CDR2 SYGVNS. CDR3 size: 15 residues. The CDR3: CASSEGTSGYNEQFF. The CDR3 coding sequence is TGTGCCAGCAGTGAAGGGACTAGCGGATACAATGAGCAGTTCTTC. Based on the CDR3 plus reference TRBV25-1 and TRBJ2-1, the full variable domain is EADIYQTPRYLVIGTGKKITLECSQTMGHDKMYWYQQDPGMELHLIHYSYGVNSTEKGDLSSESTVSRIRTEHFPLTLESARPSHTSQYLCASSEGTSGYNEQFFGPGTRLTVL.

The chain couples TRBV13 to TRBJ2-1; D is uncertain. V was shortened by 0 bases and J by 3 bases, with 15 bases between the two germline ends. This CDR3 contains 17 residues. The germline gives CDR1 PRHDT, CDR2 FYEKMQ (reference sequence). The CDR3 loop is CASSLGLVISHYNEQFF. In DNA, the CDR3 is TGTGCCAGCAGCTTAGGCCTAGTGATCAGCCACTACAATGAGCAGTTCTTC. The full variable domain, its missing parts supplied by reference TRBV13 and TRBJ2-1, is AAGVIQSPRHLIKEKRETATLKCYPIPRHDTVYWYQQGPGQDPQFLISFYEKMQSDKGSIPDRFSAQQFSDYHSELNMSSLELGDSALYFCASSLGLVISHYNEQFFGPGTRLTVL.

The genes are TRBV10-3 and TRBJ1-6; no reliable D call. The CDR3 is 15 residues long. The V gene's germline CDR1 is ENHRY and CDR2 SYGVKD. The ends were cut back, 3 bases at V and 7 bases at J, with 13 bases in the middle. DNA for the CDR3: TGTGCCATCAGTGAACTCACCGGGTCGAATTCACCCCTCCACTTT. Residues: CAISELTGSNSPLHF.

The chain joins TRBV7-2 to TRBJ2-4, with 7 bases aligning to TRBD2. The CDR3 length is 15 residues. The germline CDR1 and CDR2 sequences are SGHTA and FQGNSA. V dropped 5 bases and J dropped 2; count of bases not matched to a gene: 6. CDR3 protein: CASSPNGGSKNIQYF. The CDR3 coding sequence is TGTGCCAGCAGCCCCAACGGGGGGTCCAAAAACATTCAGTACTTC.

This rearrangement joins TRBV10-3 to TRBJ2-3; TRBD1 is a possible D gene (6 bases). The V and J ends lost 10 bases and 2 bases respectively, with 10 bases between them. The CDR3 contains 12 residues. Germline V gene lookup returns CDR1 ENHRY and CDR2 SYGVKD. CDR3 bases: TGTGCCACAGGACAGAACACAGATACGCAGTATTTT. Its translation is CATGQNTDTQYF.

The chain joins TRBV7-9 to TRBJ2-3, with D possibly being TRBD1 (5 bases). Trimming removed 4 bases from V and 2 bases from J, with 7 bases in between. CDR3 length equals 13 residues. Per germline, CDR1 SEHNR and CDR2 FQNEAQ (reference sequence). CDR3 in amino acids: CASSSQATDTQYF. The CDR3 DNA follows: TGTGCCAGCAGCTCACAGGCCACAGATACGCAGTATTTT.

The rearrangement links TRBV5-1 to TRBJ2-3; 12 bases map to TRBD2. Trimming took 3 bases from V and 4 from J; bases not matched to a gene: 3. Germline-derived CDR1 and CDR2 are SGHRS and YFSETQ. CDR3 length: 15 residues. Here the CDR3 reads CASSSSGGAADTQYF. CDR3 bases: TGCGCCAGCAGCTCTAGCGGGGGGGCAGCAGATACGCAGTATTTT.

The chain is built from TRBV7-6 and TRBJ2-1, with TRBD1 identical over 9 bases. The CDR3 loop spans 17 amino acids. The germline CDR1 and CDR2 sequences are SGHVS and FNYEAQ. V lost 1 base and J lost 8; bases outside the gene matches: 12. The DNA of the CDR3 is TGTGCCAGCAGCTTAGGTGGGGGACAGGGTGGTTCGGATGAGCAGTTCTTC. It translates to CASSLGGGQGGSDEQFF.

The chain is built from TRBV11-1 and TRBJ2-1; unclear D gene. This CDR3 comprises 13 residues. The germline CDR1 and CDR2 sequences are SGHAT and FQDESV (reference sequence). V was pared by 4 bases and J by 5 bases, with 9 bases between. The CDR3 region has the DNA TGTGCCAGCAGCTCTCCCGTTCACAATGAGCAGTTCTTC. Protein: CASSSPVHNEQFF.